This TCR beta chain was sequenced for a study of shared clonotypes between healthy human individuals. The overall study: Donors consisted of a couple of women and three men between 18 and 49. Overall study results and limits: A generally larger estimated richness was seen in naive subsets than in memory subsets.

V lost 5 bases and J 2 bases, leaving 11 bases between the germline ends. Per germline, CDR1 SGHDT and CDR2 YYEEEE. This CDR3 has 13 amino acids. This clone has a handful of counts. Its antigen is currently unknown. Measured with immunoSEQ multiplex PCR; TCRdb has only the in-frame clones, and not every one. The sample has hundreds of thousands of clones, roughly 70% seen once. All donors were Caucasian adults living in Nashville, Tennessee. From CD4+ cells came CD45RA+ naive and CD45RA-negative memory subsets. The clonotype originates from a woman aged 25-40 years in good health. V usage is TRBV5-6 and J usage is TRBJ2-7; D is perhaps TRBD1 or TRBD2 (5 bases each). Sample: memory CD4+ T cells sorted from blood. As for subset: CD45RA-negative fraction. The CDR3, as DNA: TGTGCCAGCAGTGCGGGCAGGGCCTACGAGCAGTACTTC. Amino acids: CASSAGRAYEQYF. The complete variable domain, with remaining parts taken from reference TRBV5-6 and TRBJ2-7, reads DAGVTQSPTHLIKTRGQQVTLRCSPKSGHDTVSWYQQALGQGPQFIFQYYEEEERQRGNFPDRFSGHQFPNYSSELNVNALLLGDSALYLCASSAGRAYEQYFGPGTRLTVT.